This T cell receptor beta chain derives from a study of cytomegalovirus exposure and HLA in healthy donors. Whole-study results and caveats: What a later analysis reportedly showed was that an Asian-associated ancestry cluster had fewer N-insertions than the roughly 700-donor mean. According to reports, the classifier identified cytomegalovirus status with high specificity and sensitivity.

From germline, CDR1 is GTSNPN and CDR2 SVGIG (reference sequence). CDR3 length equals 14 residues. The V and J ends lost 2 bases and 5 bases, in that order; junction bases with no gene match: 7. Comment on this clone: Its cognate antigen is unknown.

PCR amplification relied on 60 Vbeta primers (plus 13 Jbeta primers). The data were produced by immunoSEQ multiplex PCR, yet TCRdb's version contains in-frame clones alone and is incomplete. This table holds over 100,000 clones, less than 80% found once. Sequencing was done on a sample of PBMCs. This clonotype was sampled from a female donor in good health and CMV-seropositive. The chain has TRBV30 and TRBJ2-3, with 7 bases fitting TRBD1. The DNA for the CDR3 is TGTGCCTGGAGTCCGGGACAGCTCAAAGATACGCAGTATTTT. It yields the protein CAWSPGQLKDTQYF.